These 22 T cell receptor beta chains were all obtained from the same sample, sequenced in a study of regulatory T cells in long-lasting Graves disease (dated by TCRdb to the early 2020s). Library preparation employed multiplex PCR. Sequencing used an Illumina HiSeq 4000. To build TCR beta libraries, CDR3 regions were amplified by Arm-PCR using iRepertoire HTBI primers. TCRdb ran its own pipeline on the public reads, namely fastp trimming at Q25 and MiXCR clone calling, and kept in-frame beta chains. Every distinct CDR3 protein forms one entry, paired with its most common genes and DNA. The table for this sample lists 450,000 to 700,000 distinct CDR3 sequences; about 13% of them were counted only once. 10% of the sample goes to the ten largest clones. This specimen's time point label, interpreted: newly diagnosed GD, antithyroid drugs for less than 3 months. RNA was extracted from PBMCs in TRIzol for both TCR sequencing and RNA sequencing.

The sample was also reused in another study, on T cells in Graves' hyperthyroidism and ophthalmopathy.

The sequences come from peripheral blood mononuclear cells (PBMCs), collected at new diagnosis, from a patient treated with antithyroid drugs. The receptors here all came from a man aged 25 to 40 with Graves disease. Donor details come from another sample of the same person, matched by shared clones.

V gene TRBV12-3 or TRBV12-4 combines with J gene TRBJ2-2; TRBD2 matches 14 bases. The CDR3 has 18 amino acids. Trimming took 6 bases from V and 3 from J; bases not matched to a gene: 9. DNA of the CDR3: TGTGCCAGCAGCCTGGGACTAGCGGGAGCGCGGGACACCGGGGAGCTGTTTTTT. This sequence encodes CASSLGLAGARDTGELFF.

Ten or more counts support this clonotype. The J gene is TRBJ2-2, the V gene TRBV5-1, with 8 positions matching TRBD2. In germline, CDR1 is SGHRS, CDR2 YFSETQ. The V and J ends lost 4 bases and 6 bases, in that order; junction bases with no gene match: 5. The CDR3 loop spans 14 amino acids. The DNA of the CDR3 is TGCGCCAGCAGCACCTTACTAGCGGCCGGGGAGCTGTTTTTT. Residues: CASSTLLAAGELFF.

In its sample, this clonotype was seen many times. The chain carries TRBV7-8 and TRBJ2-7; tentative D call: TRBD1 (5 bases). V shed 7 bases and J shed 1 base, with 14 bases lying between them. The CDR3 is 14 amino acids. Looked up from germline, CDR1 is SGHVS and CDR2 is FQNEAQ. CDR3 region: CASTLGRISYEQYF. The CDR3 coding sequence is TGTGCCAGCACTCTGGGGCGGATTTCCTACGAGCAGTACTTC. Filled out from reference TRBV7-8 and TRBJ2-7, the complete variable domain reads GAGVSQSPRYKVAKRGQDVALRCDPISGHVSLFWYQQALGQGPEFLTYFQNEAQLDKSGLPSDRFFAERPEGSVSTLKIQRTQQEDSAVYLCASTLGRISYEQYFGPGTRLTVT.

This clonotype was seen ten or more times. The V call is TRBV29-1, the J call TRBJ1-1; unclear D gene. From germline, CDR1 is SQVTM and CDR2 ANQGSEA. This CDR3 spans 11 amino acids. The V gene lost 0 bases and the J gene lost 8 bases, with 7 bases spanning the gap. The CDR3 loop is CSVEDSPEAFF. The DNA of the CDR3 is TGCAGCGTTGAAGACAGTCCAGAAGCTTTCTTT.

This clonotype occurred many times. The V gene is TRBV7-8, the J gene TRBJ1-5; tentatively, D is TRBD1 (6 bases). Germline V gene lookup returns CDR1 SGHVS and CDR2 FQNEAQ. The CDR3 runs to 16 residues. V shed 0 bases and J shed 7 bases, with 16 bases lying between them. Here the CDR3 DNA reads TGTGCCAGCAGCTTAGCGATTCCGGGGGCGCGGCAGCCCCAGCATTTT. It specifies CASSLAIPGARQPQHF.

This clonotype was detected only a few times. The chain employs TRBV30 and TRBJ2-5; D gene unclear. Germline V gene lookup returns CDR1 GTSNPN and CDR2 SVGIG (reference sequence). This CDR3 comprises 12 residues. The V end lost 2 bases, the J end lost 6 bases, and 10 bases lay between the germline ends. CDR3 DNA sequence: TGTGCCTGGAGTTTGCGTCCTCAGACCCAGTACTTC. This gives the protein CAWSLRPQTQYF.

This clonotype has more than one count but fewer than ten. This chain connects TRBV29-1 to TRBJ2-1, with 10 bases fitting TRBD2. Germline V lookup: CDR1 SQVTM, CDR2 ANQGSEA. The V gene end was trimmed by 0 bases and the J gene end by 8 bases; junction bases not matched to a gene: 7. The CDR3 extends over 15 amino acids. Here the CDR3 DNA reads TGCAGCGTTGAAGAATCCAGCGGGAGGGCCGATGAGCAGTTCTTC. It translates to CSVEESSGRADEQFF.

The V gene is TRBV20-1, the J gene TRBJ2-7, with TRBD2 identical over 11 bases. Germline V lookup: CDR1 DFQATT, CDR2 SNEGSKA (reference sequence). Germline trimming cut 2 bases from V and 5 bases from J; bases unmatched to any gene: 5. The CDR3 contains 14 residues. The CDR3 loop is CSARRTSGPDEQYF. The CDR3 DNA sequence: TGCAGTGCTAGACGGACTAGCGGGCCCGACGAGCAGTACTTC.

The CDR3 region has the DNA TGCAGCGCTCAGGTGTCTGGGGCCAACGTCCTGACTTTC. Its translation is CSAQVSGANVLTF. The V and J genes are TRBV29-1 and TRBJ2-6; D is undetermined. CDR3 length: 13 amino acids. The germline V gene has CDR1 SQVTM and CDR2 ANQGSEA. The V and J ends lost 7 bases and 1 base respectively, with 8 bases between them.

The genes are TRBV6-4 and TRBJ2-7; D uncertain. The CDR3 is 14 amino acids. Germline CDR1 MRHNA, CDR2 SNTAGT. V was clipped by 7 bases and J by 3 bases, with 16 bases between them. The CDR3 DNA reads as TGTGCCAGCACCCGACTGTGGCTGGACTACGAGCAGTACTTC. It is translated as CASTRLWLDYEQYF.

This clonotype came up many times. The chain has TRBV29-1 and TRBJ1-2; D gene ambiguous. From germline, CDR1 is SQVTM and CDR2 ANQGSEA. This CDR3 region has 12 residues. V lost 0 bases, J lost 4 bases, and 6 bases lay in between. The CDR3 reads CSVEDGIYGYTF. The CDR3 nucleotides read TGCAGCGTTGAAGATGGGATCTATGGCTACACCTTC.

This clonotype was seen more than once but under ten times. The V call is TRBV25-1, the J call TRBJ1-1, with a possible D match to TRBD1 (6 bases). V lost 4 bases and J 6 bases, leaving 21 bases between the germline ends. Germline loops: CDR1 MGHDK, CDR2 SYGVNS. This CDR3 spans 16 amino acids. The CDR3 protein is CASSAGLQGPIAEAFF. CDR3 sequence (DNA): TGTGCCAGCAGTGCGGGGTTACAGGGTCCGATAGCTGAAGCTTTCTTT.

This chain's CDR3 is CATRDGGSGGELFF. In nucleotides, the CDR3 is TGTGCCACCCGGGACGGGGGCTCAGGCGGGGAGCTGTTTTTT. The chain combines TRBV19 with TRBJ2-2; D assignment may be TRBD1 or TRBD2 (6 bases each). This CDR3 comprises 14 residues. Trimming took off 10 bases at V and 7 bases at J, with 19 bases between the two ends. Germline V gene data show CDR1 as LNHDA and CDR2 as SQIVND (reference sequence).

This clonotype occurred many times. This chain uses TRBV7-2 with TRBJ2-6, with D tentatively TRBD2 (6 bases). V lost 6 bases and J 0 bases, leaving 9 bases between the germline ends. Germline V gene data show CDR1 as SGHTA and CDR2 as FQGNSA. The CDR3 is made up of 15 amino acids. The CDR3 nucleotides read TGTGCCAGCAGAGCGGGCCCCTCTGGGGCCAACGTCCTGACTTTC. It encodes CASRAGPSGANVLTF.

Many counts were recorded for this clonotype. The genes are TRBV19 and TRBJ2-2, with 8 bases matching TRBD2. This CDR3 spans 17 amino acids. CDR1 and CDR2 (germline): LNHDA, SQIVND (reference sequence). The V gene end was trimmed by 2 bases and the J gene end by 2 bases; junction bases not matched to a gene: 7. CDR3 in DNA: TGTGCCAGTAGTATATCGACTAGCGCTTATAACACCGGGGAGCTGTTTTTT. Protein product: CASSISTSAYNTGELFF.

This clonotype has at least ten counts. The V gene is TRBV7-9, the J gene TRBJ1-1; TRBD1 might be the D (5 bases). Germline V lookup: CDR1 SEHNR, CDR2 FQNEAQ (reference sequence). There are 14 residues in the CDR3. V lost 10 bases and J lost 0, with 15 bases in between. CDR3 bases: TGTGCCACCGACAGAGATTCTATGAACACTGAAGCTTTCTTT. It codes for CATDRDSMNTEAFF.

V gene TRBV5-5 combines with J gene TRBJ2-5; D unclear. V lost 4 bases to trimming and J lost 1 base, with 8 bases between them. CDR3 size: 13 residues. Per the germline V gene, CDR1 is SGHKS and CDR2 is YYEKEE (reference sequence). In DNA form, the CDR3 reads TGTGCCAGCAGCGTCGGCTTCCAAGAGACCCAGTACTTC. Translation: CASSVGFQETQYF.

The sample holds many counts of this clonotype. V gene TRBV30 combines with J gene TRBJ2-5; tentatively, D is TRBD2 (5 bases). CDR1 GTSNPN and CDR2 SVGIG come from the germline V gene (reference sequence). Trimming took 5 bases from V and 2 from J, leaving 21 bases between them. This CDR3 is 16 amino acids long. The CDR3 loop reads CAWRGGRWLDQETQYF. CDR3 nucleotides: TGTGCCTGGCGTGGAGGACGGTGGCTAGATCAAGAGACCCAGTACTTC.

This clonotype was seen repeatedly, ten times or more. The rearrangement joins TRBV12-3 or TRBV12-4 to TRBJ1-5; a weak D match, TRBD1 (5 bases). CDR3 length equals 15 residues. Trimming took off 5 bases at V and 3 bases at J, with 14 bases between the two ends. The CDR3 spells CASSPIGGSNQPQHF. In DNA, the CDR3 is TGTGCCAGCAGTCCAATCGGGGGTTCCAATCAGCCCCAGCATTTT.

The sample holds a few counts of this clonotype. The gene calls are TRBV20-1 and TRBJ2-5; 10 positions match TRBD2. The CDR3 runs to 15 residues. V was pared by 2 bases and J by 2 bases, with 5 bases of the junction left unmatched. Germline-derived CDR1 and CDR2 are DFQATT and SNEGSKA (reference sequence). CDR3 region: CSARPGLADQETQYF. The CDR3 coding sequence is TGCAGTGCTAGACCCGGACTAGCGGATCAAGAGACCCAGTACTTC.

This clonotype came up many times. CDR3 sequence reads: CASTRQVFYEQYF. In DNA form, the CDR3 reads TGTGCCAGCACCAGACAGGTTTTCTACGAGCAGTACTTC. The rearrangement uses TRBV2 and TRBJ2-7, with D possibly being TRBD1 (6 bases). The V gene's germline CDR1 is SNHLY and CDR2 FYNNEI. V was cut by 7 bases and J by 3 bases, with 13 bases left in between. CDR3 length equals 13 residues.

This clonotype was observed many times. The rearrangement uses TRBV12-3 or TRBV12-4 and TRBJ1-1, with D hard to call. This CDR3 is built from 12 residues. V lost 2 bases and J lost 9, with 10 bases in between. The CDR3 loop is CASSLLPLQAFF. The CDR3 DNA reads as TGTGCCAGCAGTTTACTGCCACTGCAAGCTTTCTTT.